This T cell receptor beta chain came from a study of cytomegalovirus exposure and HLA in healthy donors (dated by TCRdb to 2016 to 2017). About the investigation overall: An earlier analysis of 587 of the donors reported roughly 300 Gb of sequence data and around 120 million unique TCR beta sequences obtained from around 170 million T cells. An early release covering roughly 580 HLA-typed donors comprised 250 to 350 gigabases of sequencing data and around 85 million unique TCR sequences. The genetic ancestry cluster associated with self-reported Caucasian donors included 70% to 85% of the roughly 400 genotyped donors. The study aimed to test whether cataloging public T cell receptors could reveal signatures of past pathogen exposure. The study used immunosequencing to profile the T cell repertoires of 666 subjects and linked those repertoires to cytomegalovirus serostatus. Along with the roughly 670-subject first cohort, a separate validation cohort of about 110 different subjects was used. To predict cytomegalovirus infection status, the study brought together high-throughput TCR immunosequencing, statistical association of individual TCRs with disease status, and machine learning. In a later analysis, previously published TCR beta repertoires from roughly 710 donors were re-analyzed and high-resolution HLA genotyping was added so that TCR occurrence patterns could be studied. The later analysis used no new phenotypic data to find candidate immune exposures, relying instead on TCR beta sequences and their occurrence across donors. In an earlier analysis of several hundred of the donors, high-throughput TCR beta sequencing was used to judge whether each TCR beta V gene segment behaved as functional or pseudogenic. Donor age, sex, ethnicity and CMV serostatus were compiled alongside the repertoire data. A later genetic analysis used genome-wide SNP genotypes for 398 of the 666 donors, treating that subset as a discovery cohort. Every repertoire in the discovery cohort had been generated on one and the same sequencing platform. HLA typing covered class I and class II loci at four-digit resolution. Typing coverage varied by locus: about 629-630 donors for A, B, C, DRB1 and DQB1; approximately 520 for DQA1; 600 to 610 for DPA1; approximately 470 for DPB1. Because of strong linkage in the cohort, five DR-DQ haplotypes were treated as single units for association and clustering. Across approximately 400 genotyped donors of the cohort, an average of about 200,000 unique TCR beta nucleotide sequences per donor were sequenced, and roughly a sixth of those sequences were non-productive. Broader findings and caveats from the paper: An earlier analysis of 587 of the donors showed that most TCR beta V segments appeared in productive rearrangements either about 87% or about 30% of the time, which broadly matched IMGT annotations. In a later analysis, TCR association rates were found to vary across HLA loci, with the most associated TCRs seen for DRB1 alleles and the fewest for HLA-C alleles. Linkage disequilibrium might explain the correlated functional status among segregating V segments, but an unknown experimental factor could not be excluded. The presence/absence analyses assumed that sequencing depth was roughly uniform across donors, and that assumption may not be true. Several of the top co-occurrence clusters appeared to be linked to parvovirus B19, influenza, CMV and Epstein-Barr virus, according to a later analysis. A later analysis found that HLA-associated TCR beta chains were more clonally expanded and had lower generation probabilities than equally common non-associated chains. Three of the identified cytomegalovirus-associated TCR beta chains were confirmed in vitro to be specific for cytomegalovirus antigens. While some public TCRs were present in many individuals, most TCR sequences turned up only very rarely across donors. Cytomegalovirus status was reported to be diagnosed by the classifier with high specificity and sensitivity in both the original and validation cohorts. The cohort was sequenced for TCR beta chains only, and without alpha or paired-chain data the features that could be detected were limited. Assigning TCR associations to individual alleles was difficult when HLA alleles, especially DR and DQ, strongly co-occurred. A group of highly shared sequence variants was considered likely to be a technical artifact of the sequencing pipeline. In a later genetic analysis, fewer N-insertions in productive TCRs were reported among donors in an Asian-associated ancestry cluster than the roughly 700-donor mean. Because counts were too low, 15 to 20 rarely observed V segments, including chromosome 9 orphons, were excluded from the earlier analysis of under 650 of the donors. The study listed 164 TCR beta chains as associated with cytomegalovirus. In a later analysis, more than 15,000 TCR beta sequences were associated with specific HLA alleles at a false discovery rate of 0.05. According to a later analysis, most CMV-associated TCR beta chains appeared to be HLA-restricted, and the HLA associations seemed to be driven largely by CMV exposure. An association between a missense DCLRE1C variant and V-gene and J-gene trimming of TCR beta chains was found in a later genetic analysis and replicated in an independent cohort. According to the authors, the approach could potentially be generalized to other disease states and immunological phenotypes. CMV serostatus was the only immune exposure information available for the cohort. Because HLA typing was unavailable for some donors at each locus, only the typed subset was used in association tests. A further reported finding was that TCR beta sequences accurately predicted the HLA-A and HLA-B alleles for most subjects in the first cohort.

Receptors were amplified or captured by the immunoSEQ multiplex PCR assay. For the multiplex PCR, a mixture combining 60 forward primers for TCR Vbeta segments and 13 reverse primers for TCR Jbeta segments was used. A multiplex PCR assay on genomic DNA amplified the CDR3 region of rearranged TCR beta genes. The amplified TCR beta libraries were sequenced on the Illumina HiSeq System as 87-base-pair reads. The paper's processing steps were these. Across the 500 to 850 repertoires, a later analysis counted roughly 84 million unique TCR beta chains, roughly 11 million of which were shared by at least two donors. A nearest-neighbor algorithm error-corrected the raw reads and collapsed the reads into unique sequences, merging closely related sequences to remove PCR and sequencing errors. CDR3 sequences were aligned to IMGT reference sequences to assign V, D and J gene segments. For a sequence to be retained, at least a six-nucleotide match to both a V gene segment and a J gene segment was required. Rearrangements were called productive when the CDR3 lacked stop codons and stayed in frame with V and J; all others were non-productive. Following IMGT convention, CDR3 was defined as the stretch from the second conserved V-encoded cysteine up to the conserved J-encoded phenylalanine. The earlier analysis of 450 to 750 of the donors excluded any sequence lacking an unambiguous match to a single V gene segment. In an earlier analysis of approximately 560 of the donors, a V segment was called functional when productive rearrangements were above 56.7%, and segregating when the standard deviation between donors exceeded 5%. A statistical classification framework was developed to diagnose cytomegalovirus status using the catalog of TCR beta chain sequences. A later analysis assigned V and J genes by comparing TCR nucleotide sequences with IMGT/GENE-DB human TR gene sequences. A later analysis assigned CDR3 sequences and most-parsimonious VDJ recombination scenarios with the TCRdist pipeline. In a later analysis, each TCR beta chain was defined by its CDR3 amino acid sequence together with its V-gene family, and reads without a unique V-gene family were excluded. In a later analysis, some 600 highly shared, low-generation-probability nucleotide sequences were removed to address suspected cross-contamination and a sequencing artifact. In a later analysis, a clonal expansion index for each public chain was calculated from normalized within-repertoire ranks of inferred template counts. In a later analysis, generation probabilities were computed using a VDJ recombination model fitted to out-of-frame rearrangements, and the results were checked against IGoR. A later analysis scored TCR-TCR, TCR-HLA and TCR-CMV co-occurrence with hypergeometric tests, applying a repertoire-size bias correction to TCR pairs. In a later analysis, false discovery rates were estimated by permuting HLA or CMV assignments 20 times. In a later analysis, co-occurring TCRs were grouped using DBSCAN, and TCRdist sequence similarity was added for clustering within HLA-allele-positive subsets. For co-occurrence clustering, repertoires with fewer than 30,000 or more than 120,000 public chains were excluded, along with a handful of repertoires with anomalous nucleotide sharing. Not all clones reach the TCRdb copy of this immuneACCESS table, which keeps in-frame sequences only. Checked studies attribute under half of the gap to unresolved V genes and leave the rest unexplained. The V and J calls and clone size are taken from that table; D and trimming were inferred from the DNA. This sample has some 130,000 clones in its table, and 75% to 85% of those were observed once. The ten most abundant clones make up just over 2.5% of the sample.

Of note for this clone: Its recognized antigen is unknown. There are no base qualities to consult, and no much larger clone falls within one base.

The cohort comprised approximately 700 healthy bone marrow donors. All cohort members were sampled while nominally healthy, although unrecorded immune exposures were likely present. The donor was CMV seronegative and was included in the group of around 320 seronegative cohort members. A peripheral blood sample was provided by each donor, and peripheral blood mononuclear cells were used for TCR beta sequencing. Genomic DNA extraction from the blood cell samples was performed with the Qiagen DNeasy Blood Extraction Kit. This TCR derives from a man under 40 in good health and CMV-seronegative. The specimen was PBMCs.

The CDR3 region reads CASRETSGSGREIMYEQYF. Here is the DNA: TGTGCCAGCAGGGAGACTAGCGGGTCGGGAAGGGAGATCATGTACGAGCAGTACTTC. The chain employs TRBV2 and TRBJ2-7, with 10 bases matching TRBD2. At the junction V is shortened by 6 bases and J by 4 bases; bases outside the gene matches: 21. The CDR3 spans 19 residues, from the cysteine through the phenylalanine. The retained sequence is limited to the CDR3, 57 bases, with the frame set at the first base. Sequences SNHLY (CDR1) and FYNNEI (CDR2) are obtained from the germline V gene.